This TCR beta chain was found in a study of shared T cell receptors in the human thymus. TCRdb's copy holds only in-frame clones and misses some; the assay was immunoSEQ multiplex PCR. The table has about 660,000 clones, approximately 90% seen once. A word on this clone: The germline gene is not matched at one end of the junction; a read error may be the cause.

This same sample was also part of a study on human thymus T cells. That report notes: Corrective cardiac operations yielded the resected thymus tissue.

The sequence was collected from a boy less than two years old with a congenital heart defect. The specimen was thymocytes.

The CDR3 bases are TGTGCCAGCAGATACTCCAGCGGGAGCTACGAGCAGTACTTC. It encodes CASRYSSGSYEQYF. This chain connects TRBV6-5 to TRBJ2-7, with TRBD2 matching over 8 bases. Germline CDR1 is MNHEY and CDR2 is SVGAGI. This CDR3 contains 14 residues.